This T cell receptor beta chain was obtained from a study of cytotoxic CD8 clonotypes in ibrutinib-treated CLL. Study summary: Among patients, about 24 responded partially and 2 completely; roughly 14 then stayed remitted and some twelve progressed after median approximately 68 months.

As to this clone: Its antigen is unknown.

The CDR3 runs 16 residues. Germline CDR1 KGHSH, CDR2 LQKENI. Between the trimmed V and J ends, which lost 1 base and 2 bases, there was a span of 15 bases. Genomic DNA in a quantity of around 2 micrograms was derived from cryopreserved PBMCs for TCR beta libraries. Using immunoSEQ multiplex PCR, the repertoire was profiled, and TCRdb retains in-frame clones only, with some absent. This table holds approximately 150,000 clones, 70% to 80% found once. Study observations and caveats: At ibrutinib response, clonality increased, and at progression it declined back toward baseline. Clonotypes that were public were uncommon, and they contracted or stayed stable on treatment.

Sequencing was performed on PBMCs, taken after 12 months of ibrutinib treatment. The chain couples TRBV18 to TRBJ2-7, with D perhaps matching TRBD1 (6 bases). This clonotype was sampled from a human donor with chronic lymphocytic leukemia. CDR3 loop: CASSPQTGRYPYEQYF. CDR3 sequence (DNA): TGTGCCAGCTCACCACAAACAGGGAGATATCCCTACGAGCAGTACTTC. Full variable domain (remainder filled in from reference TRBV18 and TRBJ2-7): NAGVMQNPRHLVRRRGQEARLRCSPMKGHSHVYWYRQLPEEGLKFMVYLQKENIIDESGMPKERFSAEFPKEGPSILRIQQVVRGDSAAYFCASSPQTGRYPYEQYFGPGTRLTVT.